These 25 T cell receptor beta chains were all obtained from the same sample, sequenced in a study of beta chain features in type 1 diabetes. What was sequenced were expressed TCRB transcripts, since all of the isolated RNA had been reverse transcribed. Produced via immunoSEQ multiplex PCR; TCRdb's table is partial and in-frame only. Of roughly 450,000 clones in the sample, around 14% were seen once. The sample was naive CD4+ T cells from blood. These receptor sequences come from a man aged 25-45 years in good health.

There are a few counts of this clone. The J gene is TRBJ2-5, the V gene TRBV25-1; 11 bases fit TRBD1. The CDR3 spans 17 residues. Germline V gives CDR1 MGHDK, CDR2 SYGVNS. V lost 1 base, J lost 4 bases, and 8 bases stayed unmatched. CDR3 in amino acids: CASSELGQGGWGETQYF. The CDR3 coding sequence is TGTGCCAGCAGTGAATTGGGACAGGGGGGCTGGGGAGAGACCCAGTACTTC. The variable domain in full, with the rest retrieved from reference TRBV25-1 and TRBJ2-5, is EADIYQTPRYLVIGTGKKITLECSQTMGHDKMYWYQQDPGMELHLIHYSYGVNSTEKGDLSSESTVSRIRTEHFPLTLESARPSHTSQYLCASSELGQGGWGETQYFGPGTRLLVL.

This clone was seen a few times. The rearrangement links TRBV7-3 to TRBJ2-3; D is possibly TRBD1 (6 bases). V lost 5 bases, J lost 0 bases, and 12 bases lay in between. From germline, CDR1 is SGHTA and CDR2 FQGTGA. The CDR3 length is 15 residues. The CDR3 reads CASSPSGTSTDTQYF. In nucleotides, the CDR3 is TGTGCCAGCAGCCCGTCCGGGACAAGCACAGATACGCAGTATTTT.

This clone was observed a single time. CDR3 in amino acids: CASSVVEGGEKLFF. The DNA of the CDR3 is TGTGCCAGCAGCGTAGTGGAGGGAGGTGAAAAACTGTTTTTT. The chain couples TRBV9 to TRBJ1-4; D call uncertain. V was shortened by 0 bases and J by 7 bases, with 10 bases between the two germline ends. This CDR3 spans 14 amino acids. CDR1 is SGDLS and CDR2 is YYNGEE in the germline V gene.

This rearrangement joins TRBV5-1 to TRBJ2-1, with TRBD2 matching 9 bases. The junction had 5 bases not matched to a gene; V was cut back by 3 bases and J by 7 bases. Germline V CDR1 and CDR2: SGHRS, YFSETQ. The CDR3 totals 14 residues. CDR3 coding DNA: TGCGCCAGCAGCTCGCCGGGACTAGCAAATGAGCAGTTCTTC. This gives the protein CASSSPGLANEQFF.

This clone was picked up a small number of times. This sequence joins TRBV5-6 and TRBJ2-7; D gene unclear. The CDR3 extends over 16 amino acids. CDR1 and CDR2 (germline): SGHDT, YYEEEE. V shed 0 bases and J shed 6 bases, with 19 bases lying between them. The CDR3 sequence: CASSLGVGLGSGEQYV. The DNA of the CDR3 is TGTGCCAGCAGCTTGGGAGTGGGTTTAGGTTCCGGCGAGCAGTACGTC.

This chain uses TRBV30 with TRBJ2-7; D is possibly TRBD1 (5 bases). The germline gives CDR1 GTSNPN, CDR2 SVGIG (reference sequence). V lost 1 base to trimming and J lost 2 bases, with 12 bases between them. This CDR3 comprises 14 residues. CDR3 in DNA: TGTGCCTGGAGTGCAACTCAGGGCCCCTACGAGCAGTACGTC. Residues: CAWSATQGPYEQYV.

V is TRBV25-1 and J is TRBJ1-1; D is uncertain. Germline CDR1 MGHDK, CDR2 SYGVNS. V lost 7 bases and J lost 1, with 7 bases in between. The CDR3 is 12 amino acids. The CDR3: CASIGRNTEAFF. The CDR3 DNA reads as TGTGCCAGCATTGGACGGAACACTGAAGCTTTCTTT.

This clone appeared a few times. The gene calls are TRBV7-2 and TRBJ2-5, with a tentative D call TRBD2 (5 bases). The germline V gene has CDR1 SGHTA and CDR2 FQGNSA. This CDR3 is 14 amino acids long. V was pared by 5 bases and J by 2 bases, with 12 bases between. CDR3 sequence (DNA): TGTGCCAGCAGCCGACACAGCGGACAAGAGACCCAGTACTTC. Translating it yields CASSRHSGQETQYF.

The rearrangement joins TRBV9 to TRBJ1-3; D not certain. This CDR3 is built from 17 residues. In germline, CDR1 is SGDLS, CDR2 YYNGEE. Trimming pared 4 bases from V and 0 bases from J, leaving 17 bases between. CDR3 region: CASSPDLGQSSGNTIYF. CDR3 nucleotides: TGTGCCAGCAGCCCGGACCTCGGGCAGAGCTCTGGAAACACCATATATTTT.

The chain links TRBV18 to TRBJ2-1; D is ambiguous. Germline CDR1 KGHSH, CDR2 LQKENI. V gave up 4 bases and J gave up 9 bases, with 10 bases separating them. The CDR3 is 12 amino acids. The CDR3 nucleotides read TGTGCCAGCTCACTAAACGAGTTTGAGCAGTTCTTC. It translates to CASSLNEFEQFF.

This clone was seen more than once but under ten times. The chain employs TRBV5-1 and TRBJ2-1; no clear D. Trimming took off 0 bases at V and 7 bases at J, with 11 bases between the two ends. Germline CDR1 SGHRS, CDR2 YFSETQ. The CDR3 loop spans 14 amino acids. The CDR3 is CASSLAVLHNEQFF. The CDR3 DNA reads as TGCGCCAGCAGCTTGGCCGTACTACATAATGAGCAGTTCTTC.

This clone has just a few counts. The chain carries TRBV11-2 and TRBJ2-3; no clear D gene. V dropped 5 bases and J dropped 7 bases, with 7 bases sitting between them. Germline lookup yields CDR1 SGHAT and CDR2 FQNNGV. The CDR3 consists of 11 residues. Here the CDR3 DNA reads TGTGCCAGCAGCCTGAGGTATACGCAGTATTTT. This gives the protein CASSLRYTQYF.

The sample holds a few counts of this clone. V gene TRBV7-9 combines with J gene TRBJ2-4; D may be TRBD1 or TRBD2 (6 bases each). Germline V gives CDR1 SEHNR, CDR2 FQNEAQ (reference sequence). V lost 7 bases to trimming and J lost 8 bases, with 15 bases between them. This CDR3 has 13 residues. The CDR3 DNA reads TGTGCCAGCACCCTTGGGGGGCGGGACATTCAGTACTTC. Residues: CASTLGGRDIQYF.

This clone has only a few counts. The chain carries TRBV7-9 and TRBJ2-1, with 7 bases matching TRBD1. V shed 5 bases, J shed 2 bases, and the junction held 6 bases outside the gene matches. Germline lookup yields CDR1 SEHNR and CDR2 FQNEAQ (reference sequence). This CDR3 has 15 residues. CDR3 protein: CASSTTGKTYNEQFF. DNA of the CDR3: TGTGCCAGCAGCACGACAGGGAAAACCTACAATGAGCAGTTCTTC. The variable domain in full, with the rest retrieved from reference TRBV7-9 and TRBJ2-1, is DTGVSQNPRHKITKRGQNVTFRCDPISEHNRLYWYRQTLGQGPEFLTYFQNEAQLEKSRLLSDRFSAERPKGSFSTLEIQRTEQGDSAMYLCASSTTGKTYNEQFFGPGTRLTVL.

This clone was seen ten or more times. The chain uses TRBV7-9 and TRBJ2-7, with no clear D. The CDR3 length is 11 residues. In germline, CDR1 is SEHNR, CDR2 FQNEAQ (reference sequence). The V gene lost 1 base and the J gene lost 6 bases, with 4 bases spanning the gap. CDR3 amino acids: CASSLGLEQYV. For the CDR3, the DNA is TGTGCCAGCAGCTTAGGGCTCGAGCAGTACGTC.

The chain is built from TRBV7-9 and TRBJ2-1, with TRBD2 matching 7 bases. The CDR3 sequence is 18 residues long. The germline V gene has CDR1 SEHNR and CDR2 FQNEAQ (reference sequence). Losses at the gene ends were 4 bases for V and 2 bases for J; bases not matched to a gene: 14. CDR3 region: CASSSGGPRGRAYNEQFF. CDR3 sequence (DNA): TGTGCCAGCAGCTCCGGAGGGCCTCGTGGGAGGGCCTACAATGAGCAGTTCTTC.

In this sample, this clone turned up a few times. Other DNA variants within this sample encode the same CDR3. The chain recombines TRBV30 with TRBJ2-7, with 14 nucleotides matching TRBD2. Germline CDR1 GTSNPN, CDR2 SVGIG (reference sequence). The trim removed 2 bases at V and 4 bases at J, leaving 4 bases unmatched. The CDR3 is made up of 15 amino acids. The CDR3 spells CAWSPGLAGGYEQYV. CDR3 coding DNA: TGTGCCTGGAGTCCTGGACTAGCGGGAGGATACGAGCAGTACGTC.

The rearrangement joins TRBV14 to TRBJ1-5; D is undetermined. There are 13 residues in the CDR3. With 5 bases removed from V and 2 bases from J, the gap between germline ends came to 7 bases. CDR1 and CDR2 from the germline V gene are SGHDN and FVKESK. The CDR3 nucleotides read TGTGCCAGCAGCAGGTTCGGCAATCAGCCCCAGCATTTT. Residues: CASSRFGNQPQHF.

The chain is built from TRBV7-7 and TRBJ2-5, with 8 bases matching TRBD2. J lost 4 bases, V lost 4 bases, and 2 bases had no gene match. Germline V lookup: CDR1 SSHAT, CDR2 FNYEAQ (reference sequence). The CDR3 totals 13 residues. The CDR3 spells CASSSTSGETQYF. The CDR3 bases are TGTGCCAGCAGCTCAACTAGCGGAGAGACCCAGTACTTC.

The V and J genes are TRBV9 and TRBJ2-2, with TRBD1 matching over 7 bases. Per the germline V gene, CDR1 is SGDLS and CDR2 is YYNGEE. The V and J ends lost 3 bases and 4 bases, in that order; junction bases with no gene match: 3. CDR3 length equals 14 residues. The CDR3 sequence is CASSGGQATGELFF. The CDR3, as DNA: TGTGCCAGCAGCGGCGGACAGGCCACCGGGGAGCTGTTTTTT.

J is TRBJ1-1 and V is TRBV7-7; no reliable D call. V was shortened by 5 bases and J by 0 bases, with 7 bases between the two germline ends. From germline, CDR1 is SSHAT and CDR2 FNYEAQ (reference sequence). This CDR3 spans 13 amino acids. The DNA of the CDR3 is TGTGCCAGCAGCCGGACGTTGAACACTGAAGCTTTCTTT. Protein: CASSRTLNTEAFF. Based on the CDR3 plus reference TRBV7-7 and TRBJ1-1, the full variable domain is GAGVSQSPRYKVTKRGQDVTLRCDPISSHATLYWYQQALGQGPEFLTYFNYEAQPDKSGLPSDRFSAERPEGSISTLTIQRTEQRDSAMYRCASSRTLNTEAFFGQGTRLTVV.

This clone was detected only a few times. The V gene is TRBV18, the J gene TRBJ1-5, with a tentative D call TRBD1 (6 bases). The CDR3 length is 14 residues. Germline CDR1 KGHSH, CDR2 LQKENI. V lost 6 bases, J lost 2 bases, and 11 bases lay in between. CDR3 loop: CASSENRGNQPQHF. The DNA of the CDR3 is TGTGCCAGCTCCGAGAACAGGGGCAATCAGCCCCAGCATTTT.

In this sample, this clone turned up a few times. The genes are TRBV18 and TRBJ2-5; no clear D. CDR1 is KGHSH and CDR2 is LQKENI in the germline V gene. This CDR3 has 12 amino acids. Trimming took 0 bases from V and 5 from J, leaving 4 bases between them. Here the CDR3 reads CASSPPVETQYF. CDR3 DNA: TGTGCCAGCTCACCACCTGTGGAGACCCAGTACTTC.

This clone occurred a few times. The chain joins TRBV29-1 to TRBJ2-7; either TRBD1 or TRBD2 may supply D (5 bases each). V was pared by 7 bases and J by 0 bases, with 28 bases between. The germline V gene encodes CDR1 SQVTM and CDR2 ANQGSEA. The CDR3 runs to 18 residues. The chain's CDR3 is CSAKPTGTTRTNSYEQYV. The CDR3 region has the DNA TGCAGCGCCAAACCCACCGGGACCACCAGGACCAACTCCTACGAGCAGTACGTC.

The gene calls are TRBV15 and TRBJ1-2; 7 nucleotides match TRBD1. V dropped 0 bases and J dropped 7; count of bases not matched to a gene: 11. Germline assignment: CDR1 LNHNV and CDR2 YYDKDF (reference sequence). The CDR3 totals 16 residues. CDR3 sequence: CATSRDLVTGLSGYTF. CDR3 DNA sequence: TGTGCCACCAGCAGAGATTTGGTGACAGGGTTAAGTGGCTACACCTTC.